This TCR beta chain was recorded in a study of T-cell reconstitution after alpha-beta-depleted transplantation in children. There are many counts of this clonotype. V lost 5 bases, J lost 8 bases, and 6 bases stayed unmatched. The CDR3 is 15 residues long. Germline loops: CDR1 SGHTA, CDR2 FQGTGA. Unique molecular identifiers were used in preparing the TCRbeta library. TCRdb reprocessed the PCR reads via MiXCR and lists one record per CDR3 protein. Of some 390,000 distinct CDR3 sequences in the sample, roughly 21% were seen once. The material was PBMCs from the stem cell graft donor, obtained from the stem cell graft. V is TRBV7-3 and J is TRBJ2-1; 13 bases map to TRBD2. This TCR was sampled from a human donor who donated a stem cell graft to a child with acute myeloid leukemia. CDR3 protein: CASSRTSGSGYEQFF. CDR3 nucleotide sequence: TGTGCCAGCAGCCGGACTAGCGGGAGTGGGTATGAGCAGTTCTTC.